A single sample gave rise to the 26 T cell receptor beta chains below, sequenced in a study of shared clonotypes between healthy human individuals. Libraries were prepared by immunoSEQ multiplex PCR; TCRdb keeps only in-frame clonotypes and omits some of them. The sample has about 600,000 clones; 95% to 96% are singletons. Terminally differentiated effector memory CD45RA+ cells were excluded from the naive CD8 cells, which were CD45RO-negative and positively selected for CCR7. The sample consisted of naive CD8+ T cells sorted from blood. The receptors originated from a woman in her thirties in good health.

The chain is built from TRBV10-3 and TRBJ2-5, with TRBD2 matching over 11 bases. The CDR3 contains 19 residues. Looked up from germline, CDR1 is ENHRY and CDR2 is SYGVKD. Germline trimming cut 2 bases from V and 5 bases from J; bases unmatched to any gene: 16. CDR3 bases: TGTGCCATCAGTGAGCCCCATTCGGAGACTAGCGGGGCCGGGGAGACCCAGTACTTC. As protein: CAISEPHSETSGAGETQYF.

This clone showed up just once. The J gene is TRBJ2-7, the V gene TRBV13; 14 bases are a match to TRBD2. Per germline, CDR1 PRHDT and CDR2 FYEKMQ (reference sequence). The CDR3 consists of 18 residues. The ends lost 5 bases at V and 4 bases at J; junction bases unmatched: 13. CDR3 bases: TGTGCCAGCAGCCGGACGACTAGCGGGAGGGCCAGGGGATACGAGCAGTACTTC. Translated, it gives CASSRTTSGRARGYEQYF.

This chain connects TRBV19 to TRBJ1-1; maybe TRBD1 (6 bases). The V end was cut by 7 bases, the J end by 7 bases, with 10 bases between. Germline V gene sequence: CDR1 LNHDA, CDR2 SQIVND (reference sequence). CDR3 length: 11 amino acids. The CDR3 reads CASTGEGEAFF. The CDR3 DNA sequence: TGTGCCAGTACAGGGGAAGGTGAAGCTTTCTTT.

V usage is TRBV14 and J usage is TRBJ1-1; D is unresolved. V lost 1 base and J lost 1, with 7 bases in between. This CDR3 is 14 amino acids long. Germline V lookup: CDR1 SGHDN, CDR2 FVKESK. The CDR3 bases are TGTGCCAGCAGCCAAGTCGGAGAGAACACTGAAGCTTTCTTT. As protein: CASSQVGENTEAFF.

The chain joins TRBV5-4 to TRBJ2-1; D may be TRBD2 (6 bases). Between the trimmed V and J ends, which lost 4 bases and 3 bases, there was a span of 14 bases. The CDR3 is made up of 15 amino acids. Germline V CDR1 and CDR2: SGHNT, YYREEE (reference sequence). DNA for the CDR3: TGTGCCAGCAGCATGAAGGACTACAACTACAATGAGCAGTTCTTC. Its protein is CASSMKDYNYNEQFF.

Concerning this clone itself: Other DNA sequences from this sample encode an identical CDR3 as well. The chain uses TRBV28 and TRBJ2-1; D is uncertain. The ends were cut back, 4 bases at V and 2 bases at J, with 0 bases in the middle. Per the germline V gene, CDR1 is MDHEN and CDR2 is SYDVKM. The CDR3 extends over 11 amino acids. The chain's CDR3 is CASSSYNEQFF. The DNA of the CDR3 is TGTGCCAGCAGTTCCTACAATGAGCAGTTCTTC. Together with reference TRBV28 and TRBJ2-1, the CDR3 gives the full variable domain: DVKVTQSSRYLVKRTGEKVFLECVQDMDHENMFWYRQDPGLGLRLIYFSYDVKMKEKGDIPEGYSVSREKKERFSLILESASTNQTSMYLCASSSYNEQFFGPGTRLTVL.

This sequence joins TRBV27 and TRBJ1-2; the match to TRBD1 covers 7 bases. The CDR3 is 19 amino acids. V shed 0 bases, J shed 0 bases, and the junction held 13 bases outside the gene matches. The germline V gene encodes CDR1 MNHEY and CDR2 SMNVEV (reference sequence). The CDR3 spells CASSLSPGQALEANYGYTF. In DNA, the CDR3 is TGTGCCAGCAGTTTATCGCCAGGACAGGCACTGGAGGCTAACTATGGCTACACCTTC.

The V gene is TRBV11-2, the J gene TRBJ1-4; 8 bases fit TRBD1. This CDR3 region has 15 residues. Trimming removed 3 bases from V and 0 bases from J; junction bases left unmatched: 0. Germline CDR1 and CDR2: SGHAT and FQNNGV. The CDR3 sequence is CASSLTGATNEKLFF. As DNA, the CDR3 is TGTGCCAGCAGCTTGACAGGGGCAACTAATGAAAAACTGTTTTTT. Drawing the rest from reference TRBV11-2 and TRBJ1-4, the complete variable domain is EAGVAQSPRYKIIEKRQSVAFWCNPISGHATLYWYQQILGQGPKLLIQFQNNGVVDDSQLPKDRFSAERLKGVDSTLKIQPAKLEDSAVYLCASSLTGATNEKLFFGSGTQLSVL.

The V and J genes are TRBV13 and TRBJ2-7, with TRBD1 identical over 7 bases. CDR3 length: 12 amino acids. Trimming at V came to 3 bases and at J to 4 bases, leaving 0 bases not matched to a gene. Germline CDR1 is PRHDT and CDR2 is FYEKMQ (reference sequence). The CDR3: CASSLTGYEQYF. In nucleotides, the CDR3 is TGTGCCAGCAGCTTGACAGGGTACGAGCAGTACTTC. Based on the CDR3 plus reference TRBV13 and TRBJ2-7, the full variable domain is AAGVIQSPRHLIKEKRETATLKCYPIPRHDTVYWYQQGPGQDPQFLISFYEKMQSDKGSIPDRFSAQQFSDYHSELNMSSLELGDSALYFCASSLTGYEQYFGPGTRLTVT.

Only one count was recorded for this clone. This chain joins TRBV19 and TRBJ2-7; D is perhaps TRBD1 (6 bases). The CDR3 length is 17 residues. CDR1 is LNHDA, CDR2 SQIVND, per germline (reference sequence). The germline V and J ends were trimmed by 8 bases and 6 bases, with 29 bases remaining between them. CDR3 nucleotides: TGTGCCAGTTCTGACCCCCAGGGGCCTCCCGGGGTGGCCGAGCAGTACTTC. This sequence encodes CASSDPQGPPGVAEQYF.

The chain has TRBV5-1 and TRBJ2-7, with TRBD1 identical over 8 bases. Germline lookup yields CDR1 SGHRS and CDR2 YFSETQ. The length of the CDR3 is 14 residues. The V gene end was trimmed by 0 bases and the J gene end by 4 bases; junction bases not matched to a gene: 3. The CDR3 nucleotides are TGCGCCAGCAGCTTGGGGACAGGGCTTTACGAGCAGTACTTC. It translates to CASSLGTGLYEQYF.

This chain joins TRBV11-2 and TRBJ1-2; TRBD1 matches 8 bases. The junction had 17 bases not matched to a gene; V was cut back by 5 bases and J by 3 bases. This CDR3 is built from 18 residues. From germline, CDR1 is SGHAT and CDR2 FQNNGV. DNA of the CDR3: TGTGCCAGCAGCCCGACCAGGGGGCGGCTAAAGTGGGACTATGGCTACACCTTC. Translated: CASSPTRGRLKWDYGYTF.

This clone was seen just once. This chain connects TRBV9 to TRBJ2-3, with 7 bases matching TRBD1. Germline-derived CDR1 and CDR2 are SGDLS and YYNGEE. CDR3 length: 15 residues. V lost 3 bases to trimming and J lost 3 bases; unmatched junction nucleotides: 7. CDR3 sequence: CASSAGTVETDTQYF. CDR3 coding DNA: TGTGCCAGCAGCGCAGGGACAGTAGAGACAGATACGCAGTATTTT.

The chain employs TRBV5-1 and TRBJ2-7, with 8 positions matching TRBD2. The length of the CDR3 is 14 residues. The V segment lost 4 bases and the J segment 3 bases; nucleotides outside the gene matches: 6. CDR1 is SGHRS, CDR2 YFSETQ, per germline. CDR3 protein: CASSAAGDGYEQYF. In DNA form, the CDR3 reads TGCGCCAGCAGCGCAGCGGGAGACGGCTACGAGCAGTACTTC.

The CDR3 DNA reads TGCGCCAGCAGCCAACGGTCCGGGGGCTATGGCTACACCTTC. This sequence encodes CASSQRSGGYGYTF. This chain links TRBV4-1 with TRBJ1-2; D might be TRBD1 (5 bases). The length of the CDR3 is 14 residues. V shed 2 bases and J shed 4 bases, with 11 bases lying between them. Germline loops: CDR1 MGHRA, CDR2 YSYEKL.

The chain links TRBV18 to TRBJ2-7; 7 nucleotides line up with TRBD2. The CDR3 covers 15 residues. V was pared by 6 bases and J by 2 bases, with 10 bases of the junction left unmatched. The germline CDR1 and CDR2 sequences are KGHSH and LQKENI. This CDR3 is CASSPRGRETYEQYF. CDR3 coding DNA: TGTGCCAGCTCCCCCCGGGGGAGGGAGACCTACGAGCAGTACTTC.

This chain uses TRBV27 with TRBJ2-3, with 7 nucleotides matching TRBD2. With V trimmed by 7 bases and J by 6 bases, 7 bases remained unmatched. Germline CDR1 MNHEY, CDR2 SMNVEV (reference sequence). There are 13 residues in the CDR3. The CDR3 coding sequence is TGTGCCAGCACCGTGGGGGGGTTCGATACGCAGTATTTT. Its protein product is CASTVGGFDTQYF.

The chain combines TRBV10-2 with TRBJ2-2; D unclear. Germline V gene lookup returns CDR1 WSHSY and CDR2 SAAADI. The germline V and J ends were trimmed by 1 base and 1 base, with 13 bases remaining between them. This CDR3 is 17 amino acids long. CDR3 sequence: CASSELVRLMNTGELFF. Here the CDR3 DNA reads TGCGCCAGCAGTGAGTTGGTCAGATTAATGAACACCGGGGAGCTGTTTTTT.

The J gene is TRBJ2-3, the V gene TRBV28; possible D gene TRBD2, 5 bases. The V end lost 5 bases, the J end lost 10 bases, and 16 bases lay between the germline ends. This CDR3 has 13 residues. The V gene's germline CDR1 is MDHEN and CDR2 SYDVKM. As DNA, the CDR3 is TGTGCCAGCAGTCCCCCGGCTATGCGGGCGCAGTATTTT. This translates into CASSPPAMRAQYF.

The chain employs TRBV4-1 and TRBJ1-5, with 8 bases fitting TRBD1. V shed 1 base and J 5 bases; nucleotides not matched to a gene: 4. The germline CDR1 and CDR2 sequences are MGHRA and YSYEKL. This CDR3 has 15 amino acids. CDR3 in amino acids: CASSQGTGPHQPQHF. The CDR3 DNA reads as TGCGCCAGCAGCCAAGGGACAGGGCCTCATCAGCCCCAGCATTTT.

This clone has a single count. The chain joins TRBV5-4 to TRBJ1-1; TRBD1 matches at 7 bases. Germline CDR1 reads SGHNT; CDR2 reads YYREEE (reference sequence). The V and J ends lost 4 bases and 7 bases, in that order; junction bases with no gene match: 10. This CDR3 has 14 residues. CDR3 coding DNA: TGTGCCAGCAGCCCCGGGCAGGGGGTAAATGAAGCTTTCTTT. Amino acids: CASSPGQGVNEAFF.

The rearrangement uses TRBV6-7 and TRBJ1-6; D uncertain. TRBV6-7 is reported as an ORF; its role is uncertain. The CDR3 length is 12 residues. The germline V and J ends were trimmed by 8 bases and 6 bases, with 8 bases remaining between them. The CDR3 protein is CASVLTNSPLHF. As DNA, the CDR3 is TGTGCCAGCGTTTTGACTAATTCACCCCTCCACTTT.

The chain employs TRBV27 and TRBJ1-1, with 8 bases aligning to TRBD1. The CDR3 runs 14 residues. Germline lookup yields CDR1 MNHEY and CDR2 SMNVEV (reference sequence). The V segment lost 5 bases and the J segment 2 bases; nucleotides outside the gene matches: 4. In DNA, the CDR3 is TGTGCCAGCAGTGTAACAGGGGGAAACACTGAAGCTTTCTTT. Amino acid sequence: CASSVTGGNTEAFF.

This clone has just one count. The V and J genes are TRBV5-4 and TRBJ2-2; the D is unclear. This CDR3 spans 15 amino acids. Deletions cut 0 bases from V and 2 bases from J, with 8 bases between. Germline values: CDR1 SGHNT, CDR2 YYREEE (reference sequence). CDR3 sequence (DNA): TGTGCCAGCAGCTTGGCAACTATCAACACCGGGGAGCTGTTTTTT. It is translated as CASSLATINTGELFF.

The CDR3 loop is CASSYDAGGNTIYF. CDR3 DNA: TGTGCCAGCAGTTACGACGCGGGCGGAAACACCATATATTTT. The V gene is TRBV6-5, the J gene TRBJ1-3, with unresolved D. From germline, CDR1 is MNHEY and CDR2 SVGAGI. CDR3 length equals 14 residues. V was clipped by 2 bases and J by 4 bases, with 9 bases between them.

The chain links TRBV7-9 to TRBJ2-2; no definite D call. The V end was cut by 5 bases, the J end by 3 bases, with 4 bases between. The CDR3 has 12 amino acids. Germline CDR1 is SEHNR and CDR2 is FQNEAQ (reference sequence). The CDR3 sequence: CASSPHTGELFF. CDR3 sequence (DNA): TGTGCCAGCAGCCCACACACCGGGGAGCTGTTTTTT.